This T cell receptor beta chain derives from a study of Graves' ophthalmopathy and Graves' hyperthyroidism. Clinical symptoms, serum thyroxine, TRAb, thyroid ultrasound and orbital computed tomography formed the basis of diagnosis. Amplification targeted the TCR beta CDR3 regions, with RNA transcripts as the source material. In the first round, RT-PCR was carried out with HTBI primers, and a multiplex PCR formed the second round. In TCRdb, the multiplex PCR reads were re-called with MiXCR into one record per CDR3 protein. The sample lists hundreds of thousands of distinct CDR3 sequences, around 50% occurring once. In germline, CDR1 is SGHTA, CDR2 FQGNSA. V lost 2 bases and J lost 1, with 6 bases in between. The CDR3 is 14 residues long. This clonotype was seen only a few times.

Sequencing was done on a sample of peripheral blood. The rearrangement uses TRBV7-2 and TRBJ1-5; possible D gene TRBD1, 5 bases. This receptor was identified in an adult man with Graves' ophthalmopathy. The chain's CDR3 is CASSLYRSNQPQHF. CDR3 nucleotides: TGTGCCAGCAGCTTATACAGGAGCAATCAGCCCCAGCATTTT.